One and the same sample provided the 30 T cell receptor beta chains below, sequenced in a study of blood T cell repertoires in COVID-19. Assay used: immunoSEQ multiplex PCR; TCRdb lists only in-frame clones, some missing. Here the sample spans approximately 80,000 clones, roughly nine tenths being singletons. The source material was peripheral blood. These receptors were obtained from a human donor in a cohort sampled during active COVID-19.

V gene TRBV4-2 combines with J gene TRBJ2-3, with D perhaps TRBD2 (6 bases). The CDR3 extends over 16 amino acids. The germline V and J ends were trimmed by 0 bases and 0 bases, with 10 bases remaining between them. Per the germline V gene, CDR1 is LGHNA and CDR2 is YNFKEQ. CDR3 loop: CASSQESSGSTDTQYF. The CDR3 DNA reads TGTGCCAGCAGCCAAGAGTCGAGCGGGAGCACAGATACGCAGTATTTT.

This clone has only one observation. This chain joins TRBV4-1 and TRBJ2-1, with TRBD2 identical over 13 bases. The trim removed 6 bases at V and 7 bases at J, leaving 3 bases unmatched. Germline V CDR1 and CDR2: MGHRA, YSYEKL. The CDR3 sequence is 14 residues long. The CDR3 reads CASRRTSGSNEQFF. The CDR3 region has the DNA TGCGCCAGCAGAAGGACTAGCGGGAGTAATGAGCAGTTCTTC.

J is TRBJ1-6 and V is TRBV18, with 7 bases fitting TRBD1. V was clipped by 5 bases and J by 1 base; unmatched bases: 11. The germline gives CDR1 KGHSH, CDR2 LQKENI. This CDR3 comprises 18 residues. The CDR3 DNA reads as TGTGCCAGCTCATCGACAGGGAACGCTGTTTCCTATAATTCACCCCTCCACTTT. Translated: CASSSTGNAVSYNSPLHF.

V usage is TRBV13 and J usage is TRBJ2-3; TRBD1 agrees at 10 bases. The CDR3 is 18 residues long. CDR1 PRHDT and CDR2 FYEKMQ come from the germline V gene (reference sequence). Trimming removed 0 bases from V and 2 bases from J; junction bases left unmatched: 8. The DNA for the CDR3 is TGTGCCAGCAGCTTAGGTCTGACCGGGACAGGGGTCACAGATACGCAGTATTTT. The encoded protein is CASSLGLTGTGVTDTQYF.

The CDR3 DNA sequence: TGTGCCACCAGCAGAGACCGGACAGCCTCTGGAAACACCATATATTTT. Its translation: CATSRDRTASGNTIYF. The chain recombines TRBV15 with TRBJ1-3, with a possible D match to TRBD1 (6 bases). Germline CDR1 reads LNHNV; CDR2 reads YYDKDF (reference sequence). CDR3 length: 16 residues. Trimming stripped 0 bases from V and 0 bases from J, with 9 bases between.

This clone appeared a few times. The rearrangement uses TRBV9 and TRBJ1-6; 7 bases map to TRBD1. The CDR3 length is 18 residues. With 0 bases clipped from V and 7 bases from J, the junction kept 13 bases outside the gene matches. Germline CDR1 SGDLS, CDR2 YYNGEE. The CDR3 DNA reads TGTGCCAGCAGCGTAGATTCAATTGAACAGGGGACAAATTCACCCCTCCACTTT. Residues: CASSVDSIEQGTNSPLHF.

The CDR3 DNA sequence: TGTGCCAGCTTTGGCAGGGGTAATGAAAAACTGTTTTTT. The encoded protein is CASFGRGNEKLFF. The V gene is TRBV28, the J gene TRBJ1-4, with TRBD1 as a possible D gene (6 bases). Germline CDR1 MDHEN, CDR2 SYDVKM. This CDR3 region has 13 residues. Trimming stripped 8 bases from V and 4 bases from J, with 11 bases between.

CDR3 nucleotides: TGCGCCAGCAGCCTCGGGACAGGGAGCAATTCACCCCTCCACTTT. Translated, it gives CASSLGTGSNSPLHF. V and J are TRBV5-1 and TRBJ1-6; 9 bases line up with TRBD1. The V and J ends lost 4 bases and 7 bases, in that order; junction bases with no gene match: 6. There are 15 residues in the CDR3. CDR1 is SGHRS and CDR2 is YFSETQ in the germline V gene.

The chain links TRBV7-7 to TRBJ2-5; 9 bases match TRBD2. Trimming took 1 base from V and 5 from J; bases not matched to a gene: 5. There are 15 residues in the CDR3. Germline V gene sequence: CDR1 SSHAT, CDR2 FNYEAQ (reference sequence). In DNA, the CDR3 is TGTGCCAGCAGCTTAGGGGGGACTAGCCGGGAGACCCAGTACTTC. Translation: CASSLGGTSRETQYF.

The J gene is TRBJ2-7, the V gene TRBV28; possibly TRBD2 for D (7 bases). The CDR3 is 14 amino acids. Per germline, CDR1 MDHEN and CDR2 SYDVKM. The germline V and J ends were trimmed by 9 bases and 6 bases, with 21 bases remaining between them. CDR3 protein: CASRGAGWAPEQYF. The CDR3 nucleotides are TGTGCCAGTCGGGGGGCGGGGTGGGCTCCCGAGCAGTACTTC.

The chain is built from TRBV5-6 and TRBJ2-5; D is perhaps TRBD1 (5 bases). This CDR3 has 14 amino acids. Trimming stripped 1 base from V and 1 base from J, with 8 bases between. Germline values: CDR1 SGHDT, CDR2 YYEEEE. In DNA form, the CDR3 reads TGTGCCAGCAGCTTGCGGACACCCCAAGAGACCCAGTACTTC. Translation gives CASSLRTPQETQYF. The entire variable domain, with the rest obtained from reference TRBV5-6 and TRBJ2-5, is as follows: DAGVTQSPTHLIKTRGQQVTLRCSPKSGHDTVSWYQQALGQGPQFIFQYYEEEERQRGNFPDRFSGHQFPNYSSELNVNALLLGDSALYLCASSLRTPQETQYFGPGTRLLVL.

The chain couples TRBV19 to TRBJ2-2; TRBD2 aligns across 12 bases. The CDR3 runs to 15 residues. Germline CDR1 is LNHDA and CDR2 is SQIVND (reference sequence). V gave up 5 bases and J gave up 4 bases; unmatched junction bases: 2. The DNA for the CDR3 is TGTGCCAGTAGTGGACTAGCGGGAAGCACCGGGGAGCTGTTTTTT. Its translation is CASSGLAGSTGELFF.

This chain joins TRBV5-1 and TRBJ2-2, with 10 bases lining up with TRBD1. CDR3 length: 15 residues. V was clipped by 5 bases and J by 6 bases; unmatched bases: 7. CDR1 is SGHRS, CDR2 YFSETQ, per germline. CDR3 nucleotide sequence: TGCGCCAGCAGTCAGACAGGGGGCGTCCCCGGGGAGCTGTTTTTT. It codes for CASSQTGGVPGELFF.

This clone was seen once. The chain carries TRBV27 and TRBJ1-2, with D unclear. This CDR3 has 12 amino acids. From germline, CDR1 is MNHEY and CDR2 SMNVEV (reference sequence). Trimming took 7 bases from V and 8 from J, leaving 14 bases between them. The CDR3: CASTGPSGGYTF. In nucleotides, the CDR3 is TGTGCCAGCACCGGTCCCTCAGGAGGCTACACCTTC.

This clone turned up a few times. The chain links TRBV30 to TRBJ2-2; D may be TRBD2 (6 bases). This CDR3 contains 14 residues. Germline V gene data show CDR1 as GTSNPN and CDR2 as SVGIG (reference sequence). Trimming stripped 2 bases from V and 1 base from J, with 8 bases between. The CDR3 here is CAWSKAGNTGELFF. The CDR3 nucleotides read TGTGCCTGGAGTAAAGCGGGGAACACCGGGGAGCTGTTTTTT.

The V gene is TRBV5-1, the J gene TRBJ1-1; maybe TRBD1 (6 bases). Trimming shortened V by 5 bases and J by 1 base, and 12 bases separated the two germline ends. This CDR3 is built from 14 residues. The germline CDR1 and CDR2 sequences are SGHRS and YFSETQ. CDR3 in DNA: TGCGCCAGCAGAGAACCAGGGGAGAACACTGAAGCTTTCTTT. Protein product: CASREPGENTEAFF. Variable domain in full (rest from reference TRBV5-1 and TRBJ1-1): KAGVTQTPRYLIKTRGQQVTLSCSPISGHRSVSWYQQTPGQGLQFLFEYFSETQRNKGNFPGRFSGRQFSNSRSEMNVSTLELGDSALYLCASREPGENTEAFFGQGTRLTVV.

The chain combines TRBV3-1 (or the pseudogene TRBV3-2) with TRBJ2-7; D unresolved. Germline CDR1 is LGHDT and CDR2 is YNNKEL (reference sequence). The CDR3 extends over 15 amino acids. V was clipped by 0 bases and J by 3 bases, with 12 bases between them. Written as DNA, the CDR3 is TGTGCCAGCAGCCAAGATTTGGCAACCAGCTACGAGCAGTACTTC. This gives the protein CASSQDLATSYEQYF.

The chain is built from TRBV30 and TRBJ1-1, with 11 bases that match TRBD1. With 8 bases clipped from V and 7 bases from J, the junction kept 9 bases outside the gene matches. The germline CDR1 and CDR2 sequences are GTSNPN and SVGIG (reference sequence). The CDR3 is 13 residues long. The CDR3 bases are TGTGCCGGAGGACAGGGGGCTTATGTTGAAGCTTTCTTT. Its translation is CAGGQGAYVEAFF.

This clone was seen more than once but under ten times. This chain uses TRBV4-2 with TRBJ2-2; D call uncertain. This CDR3 is 16 amino acids long. CDR1 is LGHNA, CDR2 YNFKEQ, per germline. The germline V and J ends were trimmed by 2 bases and 0 bases, with 10 bases remaining between them. The CDR3 protein is CASSQTGSTNTGELFF. The CDR3 DNA is TGTGCCAGCAGCCAAACCGGGTCCACGAACACCGGGGAGCTGTTTTTT.

The rearrangement uses TRBV6-2 or TRBV6-3 and TRBJ2-1; 7 positions match TRBD1. Trimming at V came to 0 bases and at J to 2 bases, leaving 16 bases not matched to a gene. CDR3 length: 20 residues. Germline V gene sequence: CDR1 MNHEY, CDR2 SVGEGT. Written as DNA, the CDR3 is TGTGCCAGCAGTTACTCGAAGGGACAGCCTGTAGAACCTACCTACAATGAGCAGTTCTTC. It codes for CASSYSKGQPVEPTYNEQFF.

The chain combines TRBV27 with TRBJ2-7; no firm D call. The CDR3 spans 13 residues. Trimming removed 2 bases at V and 1 base at J, with 6 bases between. Looked up from germline, CDR1 is MNHEY and CDR2 is SMNVEV (reference sequence). The DNA of the CDR3 is TGTGCCAGCAGTTTAATGGCTTCCTACGAGCAGTACTTC. Residues: CASSLMASYEQYF.

There are a few counts of this clone. The gene calls are TRBV6-6 and TRBJ1-6; TRBD1 aligns across 9 bases. CDR3 length equals 16 residues. Germline V CDR1 and CDR2: MNHNY, SVGAGI (reference sequence). Trimming removed 2 bases from V and 7 bases from J; junction bases left unmatched: 6. DNA for the CDR3: TGTGCCAGCAGTTACACTCCGGGACAGGGAAATTCACCCCTCCACTTT. Translating gives CASSYTPGQGNSPLHF.

This CDR3 reads CAISGYSGFTSNTGELFF. The CDR3 DNA reads as TGTGCCATCAGTGGATATAGCGGATTCACCTCCAACACCGGGGAGCTGTTTTTT. The chain combines TRBV10-3 with TRBJ2-2; perhaps TRBD2 as D (6 bases). In germline, CDR1 is ENHRY, CDR2 SYGVKD. V shed 4 bases and J shed 2 bases, with 20 bases lying between them. CDR3 size: 18 residues.

The rearrangement uses TRBV6-5 and TRBJ2-1; no firm D call. The germline V gene encodes CDR1 MNHEY and CDR2 SVGAGI. V was shortened by 6 bases and J by 7 bases, with 7 bases between the two germline ends. The CDR3 consists of 11 residues. CDR3 sequence (DNA): TGTGCCAGCAGCAGGAAGAATGAGCAGTTCTTC. It encodes CASSRKNEQFF.

V gene TRBV7-2 combines with J gene TRBJ2-7, with 7 bases aligning to TRBD1. CDR3 length: 14 residues. The ends lost 5 bases at V and 1 base at J; junction bases unmatched: 5. Germline CDR1 reads SGHTA; CDR2 reads FQGNSA. CDR3 nucleotide sequence: TGTGCCAGCAGCAAGGGACAGACATCCTACGAGCAGTACTTC. Translation gives CASSKGQTSYEQYF.

The chain has TRBV5-6 and TRBJ1-1; D is ambiguous. Germline CDR1 SGHDT, CDR2 YYEEEE. V gave up 2 bases and J gave up 5 bases, with 13 bases separating them. The CDR3 runs to 14 residues. This chain's CDR3 is CASSFPGLRTEAFF. DNA for the CDR3: TGTGCCAGCAGCTTTCCGGGTCTCAGAACTGAAGCTTTCTTT.

This clone has more than one count but fewer than ten. J is TRBJ1-5 and V is TRBV3-1 (or the pseudogene TRBV3-2), with D perhaps matching TRBD1 (5 bases). This CDR3 contains 20 residues. V was cut by 0 bases and J by 5 bases, with 26 bases left in between. Germline assignment: CDR1 LGHDT and CDR2 YNNKEL (reference sequence). The chain's CDR3 is CASSQDGATYLDSGDQPQHF. The DNA for the CDR3 is TGTGCCAGCAGCCAAGATGGGGCCACATACCTCGACAGTGGAGATCAGCCCCAGCATTTT.

The chain is built from TRBV5-1 and TRBJ1-2, with D hard to call. Trimming removed 0 bases at V and 6 bases at J, with 9 bases between. In germline, CDR1 is SGHRS, CDR2 YFSETQ. The length of the CDR3 is 13 residues. CDR3 sequence (DNA): TGCGCCAGCAGCTTGGGGGGAGAGAATGGCTACACCTTC. Translating gives CASSLGGENGYTF. The whole variable domain, filled in from reference TRBV5-1 and TRBJ1-2, reads KAGVTQTPRYLIKTRGQQVTLSCSPISGHRSVSWYQQTPGQGLQFLFEYFSETQRNKGNFPGRFSGRQFSNSRSEMNVSTLELGDSALYLCASSLGGENGYTFGSGTRLTVV.

V usage is TRBV6-1 and J usage is TRBJ2-3; D not certain. The CDR3 is made up of 12 amino acids. Trimming removed 2 bases at V and 7 bases at J, with 7 bases between. CDR1 and CDR2 (germline): MNHNS, SASEGT. The CDR3 sequence: CASSEPGNTQYF. The CDR3 DNA follows: TGTGCCAGCAGTGAACCGGGTAATACGCAGTATTTT.

The rearrangement uses TRBV19 and TRBJ1-6; D not certain. The germline gives CDR1 LNHDA, CDR2 SQIVND (reference sequence). The CDR3 sequence is 16 residues long. The V end was cut by 3 bases, the J end by 0 bases, with 9 bases between. CDR3 region: CASSIPSLSYNSPLHF. In nucleotides, the CDR3 is TGTGCCAGTAGTATTCCGTCCCTCTCCTATAATTCACCCCTCCACTTT.